This TCR beta chain comes out of a study of blood T cell repertoires in COVID-19. Across the study: From the United States, Italy and Spain came samples of acute and convalescent COVID-19. Sample material is recorded as cDNA or gDNA derived from T cells, B-cell-depleted T cells, or PBMCs.

In the source study's methods: Estimation of nucleated cell counts relied on the amplification of reference gene primers. Generated by immunoSEQ multiplex PCR, the TCRdb table keeps only in-frame clones and is missing some. V and J calls and clone size come straight from that table; D and trimming were deduced from the DNA. The sample lists roughly 250,000 clones; about four fifths were seen once. This CDR3 spans 15 amino acids. Germline V gene data show CDR1 as MDHEN and CDR2 as SYDVKM. The V segment lost 7 bases and the J segment 1 base; nucleotides outside the gene matches: 6. The gene calls are TRBV28 and TRBJ2-7; 11 nucleotides line up with TRBD1. The source of this sequence is a woman over 75 with acute or convalescent COVID-19. Sequencing was done on a sample of peripheral blood. The DNA of the CDR3 is TGTGCCAGCACCTCGGGACAGGGGGTTTCCTACGAGCAGTACTTC. Its translation is CASTSGQGVSYEQYF.